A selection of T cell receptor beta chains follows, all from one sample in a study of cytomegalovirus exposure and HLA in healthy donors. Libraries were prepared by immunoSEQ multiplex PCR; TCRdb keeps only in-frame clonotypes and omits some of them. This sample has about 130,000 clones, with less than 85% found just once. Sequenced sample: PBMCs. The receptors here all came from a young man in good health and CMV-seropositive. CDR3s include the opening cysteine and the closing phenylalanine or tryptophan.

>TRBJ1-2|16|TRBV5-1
CASSWPRGELNYGYTF
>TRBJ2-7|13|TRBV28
CASGRGGIYEQYF
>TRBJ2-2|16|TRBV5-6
CASSGLAGVSTGELFF
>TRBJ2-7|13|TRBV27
CASSLSGGYEQYF
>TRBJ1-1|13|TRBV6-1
CACTKGVNTEAFF
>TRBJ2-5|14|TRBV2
CASRAPRYQETQYF
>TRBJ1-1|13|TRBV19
CASTGSSNTEAFF
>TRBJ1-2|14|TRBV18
CASSPMGANGGYTF
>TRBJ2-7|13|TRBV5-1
CASTHSRGTEQYF
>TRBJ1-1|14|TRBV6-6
CASNTGGGNTEAFF
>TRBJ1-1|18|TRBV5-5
CASSFRLGVTPSDTEAFF
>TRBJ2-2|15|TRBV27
CASTAGGLAKRELFF
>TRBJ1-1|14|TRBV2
CASRDRLMNTEAFF
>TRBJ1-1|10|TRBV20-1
CSASDTEAFF
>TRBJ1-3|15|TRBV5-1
CASSLEGGGGNTIYF
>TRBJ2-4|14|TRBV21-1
CATGPITAKNIQYF
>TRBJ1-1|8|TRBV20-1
CSASEAFF
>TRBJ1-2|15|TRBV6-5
CASSYSGGANYGYTF
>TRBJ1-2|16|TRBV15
CATSRDPGQASGGYTF
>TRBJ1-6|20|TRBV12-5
CASGLVDKTTGGHENSPLHF
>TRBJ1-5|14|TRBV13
CASSLGGADQPQHF
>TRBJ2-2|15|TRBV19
CASSIEGGRAGELFF
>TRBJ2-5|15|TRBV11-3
CASSPGVPYQETQYF
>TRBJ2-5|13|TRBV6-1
CASSDQGQETQYF
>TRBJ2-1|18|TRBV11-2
CASSSGLAGGKGNNEQFF
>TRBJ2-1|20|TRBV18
CASSPSFKVQGLPGYNEQFF
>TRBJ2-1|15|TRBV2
CASSDAGGRYNEQFF
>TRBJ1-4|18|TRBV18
CASSPKFTVSATNEKLFF
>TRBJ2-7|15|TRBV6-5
CACKVGAGDTYEQYF
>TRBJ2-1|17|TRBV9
CASSVVSGGVSYNEQFF
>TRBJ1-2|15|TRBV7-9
CASSPSELANYGYTF
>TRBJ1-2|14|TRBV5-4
CASSPGTGLGGYTF
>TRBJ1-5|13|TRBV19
CASSQLTEQPQHF
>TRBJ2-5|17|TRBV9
CASSVGSSGGRGETQYF
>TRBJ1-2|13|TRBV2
CASSEAQGGGYTF
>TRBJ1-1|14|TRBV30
CAWRGVGAFTEAFF
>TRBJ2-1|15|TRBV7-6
CASSGSGGPGDEQFF
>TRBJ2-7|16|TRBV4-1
CASSQVRRGGFYEQYF
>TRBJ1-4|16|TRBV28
CASSTLFRDSTEKLFF
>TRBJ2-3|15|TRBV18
CASSPVAGGPDTQYF
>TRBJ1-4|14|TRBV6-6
CASSPHRVTEKLFF
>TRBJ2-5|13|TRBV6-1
CASRPASVETQYF
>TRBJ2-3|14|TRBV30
CAWRDPGRTDTQYF
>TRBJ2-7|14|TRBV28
CASSLRQGGSEQYF
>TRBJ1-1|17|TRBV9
CASSVREKTDPNTEAFF
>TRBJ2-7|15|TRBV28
CASSLSGTGRHEQYF
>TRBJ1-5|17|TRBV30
CAWSVTPAGRIGQPQHF
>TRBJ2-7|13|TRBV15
CATSRTGLYEQYF
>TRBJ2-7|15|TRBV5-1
CASSLVGEPFNEQYF
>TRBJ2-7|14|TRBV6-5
CASSYSPDIYEQYF
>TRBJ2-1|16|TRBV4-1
CASSQGGQGLYNEQFF
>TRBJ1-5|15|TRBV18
CASSPRQGESQPQHF
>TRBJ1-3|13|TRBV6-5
CASSASSGNTIYF
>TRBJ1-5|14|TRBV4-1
CASSKGPQNQPQHF
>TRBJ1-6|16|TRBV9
CASSEVPTFYNSPLHF
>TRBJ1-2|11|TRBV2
CASSDPGGYTF
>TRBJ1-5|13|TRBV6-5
CASSFYSNQPQHF
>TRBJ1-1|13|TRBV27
CASGRAGGTEAFF
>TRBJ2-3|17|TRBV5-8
CASSPNGATSGTDTQYF
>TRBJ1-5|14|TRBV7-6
CASSPTGNNQPQHF